Shown below are 4 T cell receptor beta chains from a single sample sequenced in a study of T-cell memory formation after mild COVID-19. TCRdb reprocessed the 5' RACE reads with MiXCR, giving one entry per CDR3 protein. Of 250,000 to 300,000 distinct CDR3 sequences in the sample, about 16% were seen once. Specimen: PBMCs or a T cell subset sorted from them (not recorded which). These TCRs come from a man aged 18-30 years who had mild COVID-19 (a few samples of this study predate the infection). Cell type and time point are not known.

This clonotype turned up a few times. The chain joins TRBV5-1 to TRBJ2-4; D uncertain. V was shortened by 0 bases and J by 3 bases, with 10 bases between the two germline ends. Germline V gene lookup returns CDR1 SGHRS and CDR2 YFSETQ. This CDR3 is built from 15 residues. The CDR3 DNA follows: TGCGCCAGCAGCTTGGTCGGGCGGTTCAAAAACATTCAGTACTTC. This gives the protein CASSLVGRFKNIQYF.

The sample holds a few counts of this clonotype. V usage is TRBV7-9 and J usage is TRBJ2-2, with D maybe TRBD2 (6 bases). Germline lookup yields CDR1 SEHNR and CDR2 FQNEAQ (reference sequence). V gave up 2 bases and J gave up 6 bases, with 10 bases separating them. CDR3 size: 14 residues. Here the CDR3 reads CASSLTGEAGELFF. CDR3 coding DNA: TGTGCCAGCAGCTTAACGGGGGAAGCCGGGGAGCTGTTTTTT.

This clonotype came up a few times. The genes are TRBV7-8 and TRBJ2-2; TRBD1 aligns across 7 bases. V gave up 8 bases and J gave up 4 bases; unmatched junction bases: 13. The CDR3 length is 16 residues. Germline loops: CDR1 SGHVS, CDR2 FQNEAQ. The CDR3: CASPTGQVLSTGELFF. CDR3 DNA: TGTGCCAGCCCCACAGGACAGGTCTTGTCCACCGGGGAGCTGTTTTTT. The entire variable domain, with the rest obtained from reference TRBV7-8 and TRBJ2-2, is as follows: GAGVSQSPRYKVAKRGQDVALRCDPISGHVSLFWYQQALGQGPEFLTYFQNEAQLDKSGLPSDRFFAERPEGSVSTLKIQRTQQEDSAVYLCASPTGQVLSTGELFFGEGSRLTVL.

The sample holds a few counts of this clonotype. The rearrangement links TRBV2 to TRBJ2-1; D not resolved. Germline V gene data show CDR1 as SNHLY and CDR2 as FYNNEI. Deletions cut 6 bases from V and 11 bases from J, with 17 bases between. The CDR3 runs to 13 residues. In DNA, the CDR3 is TGTGCCAGCAGGGACGAAACGTACAGTAAGCAGTTCTTC. Its translation is CASRDETYSKQFF.